This T cell receptor (beta chain) was recorded in a study of T cells in Graves' hyperthyroidism and ophthalmopathy. Notes on the study in general: The authors' 13 V-J model separated ophthalmopathy from stable hyperthyroidism.

The table lists this clonotype with a few counts. What it recognizes is unknown. Graves' hyperthyroidism without ophthalmopathy progression within 18 months was termed stable. Hyperthyroidism had been newly diagnosed in patients aged 18 to 65, and its duration was under 2 months. Patients showing uncontrolled infection, other autoimmune disease, pregnancy or lactation were ineligible. The CDR3 spans 11 residues. Germline V gives CDR1 DFQATT, CDR2 SNEGSKA (reference sequence). The V end was cut by 0 bases, the J end by 8 bases, with 5 bases between. Researchers took RNA transcripts and amplified the TCR beta CDR3 regions from them. First-round RT-PCR of the TCR CDR3 relied on the HTBI primer set. TCRdb fed the multiplex PCR reads into MiXCR, producing one record per CDR3 protein. The sample has some 620,000 distinct CDR3 sequences, 15% to 20% seen once.

V is TRBV20-1 and J is TRBJ1-3, with D unresolved. This receptor was obtained from a woman in her 30s with Graves' hyperthyroidism. Material: blood. The CDR3 DNA sequence: TGCAGTGCTAGAGATGTAGACACCATATATTTT. Translating gives CSARDVDTIYF.